The present T cell receptor (beta chain) was sequenced within a study of blood T cell repertoires in COVID-19. Study-wide background: Acute-phase and convalescent COVID-19 samples originated in the United States, Italy and Spain. Sample material is recorded as cDNA or gDNA derived from T cells, B-cell-depleted T cells, or PBMCs.

Sequencing used immunoSEQ multiplex PCR; TCRdb keeps in-frame clones, though not all of them. The sample records 150,000 to 200,000 clones, over 80% being singletons. The TCR comes from an elderly woman with active or convalescent COVID-19. Sequencing input: peripheral blood.

CDR3 in DNA: TGTGCCAGCACCCTCCTCTCTGTGCAGTACTTC. This sequence encodes CASTLLSVQYF. The V and J genes are TRBV11-2 and TRBJ2-7; unclear D gene. Per the germline V gene, CDR1 is SGHAT and CDR2 is FQNNGV. The CDR3 covers 11 residues. V was pared by 7 bases and J by 9 bases, with 13 bases between.